This T cell receptor (beta chain) was obtained from a study of blood T cell repertoires in COVID-19. In the source study's methods: Nucleated cell number was recorded as an estimate derived from reference gene primer amplification. The method was immunoSEQ multiplex PCR; TCRdb's version includes in-frame clones alone and lacks a portion of them. Clone size and the V and J calls come from that table; the DNA yielded D and trimming. The sample carries 150,000 to 200,000 clones, approximately 73% recorded once. Per germline, CDR1 LNHDA and CDR2 SQIVND (reference sequence). This CDR3 has 15 residues. J was trimmed by 2 bases and V by 6 bases; bases with no gene match: 4. Adults between about 18 and 89 years of age took part from 24 US areas. Grouping used clinical history reported by participants in a survey and questionnaire.

The J gene is TRBJ2-2, the V gene TRBV19, with 9 bases that match TRBD2. The TCR was taken from a woman aged 45-59 years with acute COVID-19. The sequenced material came from PBMCs or T cells enriched from blood (not recorded which). The DNA for the CDR3 is TGTGCCAGTAGGAGGACTAGCGCTAACACCGGGGAGCTGTTTTTT. Protein product: CASRRTSANTGELFF.